This T cell receptor beta chain was recovered during a study of blood T cell repertoires in COVID-19. Study-level background: Samples representing acute and convalescent COVID-19 were sourced from the United States, Italy and Spain. T cells, B-cell-depleted T cells, or PBMCs provided the cDNA or gDNA that served as material.

How the authors handled the data: Amplification with reference gene primers provided the estimates of nucleated cell counts. Only in-frame clones appear in the TCRdb table, and some are missing; sequencing was by immunoSEQ multiplex PCR. The V and J calls and clone size come from that table; D and trimming were worked out from the DNA. The sample includes about 130,000 clones, over 60% of them seen just once. This clone appeared a few times. Germline-derived CDR1 and CDR2 are SGHNT and YYREEE (reference sequence). The CDR3 is 14 residues long. The V segment lost 5 bases and the J segment 1 base; nucleotides outside the gene matches: 4.

Material: peripheral blood. The chain employs TRBV5-4 and TRBJ2-5; the match to TRBD2 covers 8 bases. This receptor was obtained from a woman aged 70-85 years with acute or convalescent COVID-19. CDR3 coding DNA: TGTGCCAGCAGTTCAGGACTAGCCCAAGAGACCCAGTACTTC. It is translated as CASSSGLAQETQYF.